The 3 T cell receptor beta chains presented below share a single source sample, sequenced in a study of CD8+ T cells in alopecia areata. Extraction and reverse transcription of RNA yielded cDNA as the sequencing template. Libraries were prepared by immunoSEQ multiplex PCR; TCRdb keeps only in-frame clonotypes and omits some of them. In the table there are over 150,000 clones, 50% to 70% of which are singletons. Sample: CD4+ T cells sorted from blood, taken at week 0. Every receptor here comes from a human donor with alopecia areata.

The chain carries TRBV29-1 and TRBJ2-5; 7 bases are a match to TRBD2. This CDR3 comprises 13 residues. The trim removed 4 bases at V and 5 bases at J, leaving 7 bases unmatched. CDR1 is SQVTM and CDR2 is ANQGSEA in the germline V gene. The CDR3, as DNA: TGCAGCGTTGGGGAGGGAAGGAGGGAGACCCAGTACTTC. It codes for CSVGEGRRETQYF.

CDR3 amino acids: CASSEALRGAGELFF. CDR3 DNA: TGTGCCAGCAGTGAAGCGCTTCGGGGGGCCGGGGAGCTGTTTTTT. The chain links TRBV2 to TRBJ2-2, with 7 bases that match TRBD2. Germline values: CDR1 SNHLY, CDR2 FYNNEI. V lost 0 bases to trimming and J lost 6 bases; unmatched junction nucleotides: 4. The CDR3 extends over 15 amino acids. Using reference TRBV2 and TRBJ2-2 for the parts outside the CDR3, the full variable domain is EPEVTQTPSHQVTQMGQEVILRCVPISNHLYFYWYRQILGQKVEFLVSFYNNEISEKSEIFDDQFSVERPDGSNFTLKIRSTKLEDSAMYFCASSEALRGAGELFFGEGSRLTVL.

V gene TRBV9 combines with J gene TRBJ2-1, with 10 bases lining up with TRBD2. The junction had 4 bases not matched to a gene; V was cut back by 3 bases and J by 4 bases. This CDR3 comprises 15 residues. Germline CDR1 is SGDLS and CDR2 is YYNGEE. The CDR3 protein is CASSGGLADYNEQFF. CDR3 in DNA: TGTGCCAGCAGCGGAGGACTAGCGGATTACAATGAGCAGTTCTTC. Together with reference TRBV9 and TRBJ2-1, the CDR3 gives the full variable domain: DSGVTQTPKHLITATGQRVTLRCSPRSGDLSVYWYQQSLDQGLQFLIQYYNGEERAKGNILERFSAQQFPDLHSELNLSSLELGDSALYFCASSGGLADYNEQFFGPGTRLTVL.